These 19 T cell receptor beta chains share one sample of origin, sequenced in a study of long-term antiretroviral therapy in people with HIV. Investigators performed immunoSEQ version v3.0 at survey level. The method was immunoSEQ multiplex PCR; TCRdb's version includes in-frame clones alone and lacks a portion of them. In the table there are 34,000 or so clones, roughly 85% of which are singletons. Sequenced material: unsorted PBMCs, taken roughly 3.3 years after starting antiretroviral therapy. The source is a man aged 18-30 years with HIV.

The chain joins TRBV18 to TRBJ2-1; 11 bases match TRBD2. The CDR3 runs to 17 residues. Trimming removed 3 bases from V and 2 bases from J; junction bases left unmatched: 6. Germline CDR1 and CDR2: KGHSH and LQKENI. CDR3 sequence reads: CASSPTSGAGAYNEQFF. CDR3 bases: TGTGCCAGCTCACCGACTAGCGGGGCGGGAGCCTACAATGAGCAGTTCTTC.

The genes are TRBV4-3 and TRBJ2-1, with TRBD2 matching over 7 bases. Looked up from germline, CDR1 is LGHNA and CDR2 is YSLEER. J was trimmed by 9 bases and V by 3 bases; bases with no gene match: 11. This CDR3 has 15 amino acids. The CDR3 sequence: CASSQTSSTVGEQFF. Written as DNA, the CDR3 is TGCGCCAGCAGCCAGACTAGCTCGACGGTTGGTGAGCAGTTCTTC.

The CDR3, as DNA: TGTGCCACCAGCAGAGCGGAGAGGACAGGGCTGACTCCCTACGAGCAGTACTTC. Its protein is CATSRAERTGLTPYEQYF. V is TRBV15 and J is TRBJ2-7, with 8 bases matching TRBD1. Trimming took 1 base from V and 2 from J; bases not matched to a gene: 13. Germline V gives CDR1 LNHNV, CDR2 YYDKDF (reference sequence). This CDR3 contains 18 residues.

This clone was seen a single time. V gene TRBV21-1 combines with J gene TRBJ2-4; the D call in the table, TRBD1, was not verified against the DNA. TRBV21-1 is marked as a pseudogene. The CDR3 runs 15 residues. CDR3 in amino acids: CASSKVGRPKNIQYF. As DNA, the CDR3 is TGTGCCAGCAGCAAAGTGGGCAGACCGAAAAACATTCAGTACTTC.

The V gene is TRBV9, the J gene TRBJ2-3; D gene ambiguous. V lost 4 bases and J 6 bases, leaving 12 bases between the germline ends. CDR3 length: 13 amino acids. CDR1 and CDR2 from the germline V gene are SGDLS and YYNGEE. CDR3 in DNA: TGTGCCAGCAGCCCTCAAGTGGCGGATACGCAGTATTTT. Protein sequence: CASSPQVADTQYF. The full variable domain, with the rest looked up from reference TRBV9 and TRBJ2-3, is DSGVTQTPKHLITATGQRVTLRCSPRSGDLSVYWYQQSLDQGLQFLIQYYNGEERAKGNILERFSAQQFPDLHSELNLSSLELGDSALYFCASSPQVADTQYFGPGTRLTVL.

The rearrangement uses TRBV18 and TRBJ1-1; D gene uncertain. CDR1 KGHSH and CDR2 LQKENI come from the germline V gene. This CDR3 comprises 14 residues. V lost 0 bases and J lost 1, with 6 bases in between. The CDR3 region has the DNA TGTGCCAGCTCACCACCGGCGGCGAACACTGAAGCTTTCTTT. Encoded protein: CASSPPAANTEAFF.

CDR3 coding DNA: TGTGCCAGCAGCCAAGCTGTCTACGAGCAGTACTTC. This encodes CASSQAVYEQYF. The chain has TRBV14 and TRBJ2-7; D is ambiguous. With 1 base removed from V and 3 bases from J, the gap between germline ends came to 4 bases. The CDR3 is made up of 12 amino acids. Germline V gene sequence: CDR1 SGHDN, CDR2 FVKESK.

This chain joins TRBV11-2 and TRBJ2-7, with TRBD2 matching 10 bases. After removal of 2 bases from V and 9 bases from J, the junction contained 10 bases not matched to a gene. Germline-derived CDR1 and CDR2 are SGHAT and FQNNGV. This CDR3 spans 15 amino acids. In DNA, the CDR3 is TGTGCCAGCAGCTTACAACTAGCGGGGACCGCTCGGCAGTACTTC. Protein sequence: CASSLQLAGTARQYF.

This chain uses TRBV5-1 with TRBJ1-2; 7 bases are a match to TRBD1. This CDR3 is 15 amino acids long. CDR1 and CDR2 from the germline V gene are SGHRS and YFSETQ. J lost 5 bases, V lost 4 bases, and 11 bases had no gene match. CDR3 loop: CASSALDRSSYGYTF. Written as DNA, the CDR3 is TGCGCCAGCAGCGCGCTGGACAGGTCCTCTTATGGCTACACCTTC.

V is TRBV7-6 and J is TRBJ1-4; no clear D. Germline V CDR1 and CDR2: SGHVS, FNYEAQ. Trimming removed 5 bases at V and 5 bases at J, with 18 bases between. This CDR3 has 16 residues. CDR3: CASSATRAGSNEKLFF. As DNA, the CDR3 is TGTGCCAGCAGCGCTACAAGGGCAGGTAGCAATGAAAAACTGTTTTTT.

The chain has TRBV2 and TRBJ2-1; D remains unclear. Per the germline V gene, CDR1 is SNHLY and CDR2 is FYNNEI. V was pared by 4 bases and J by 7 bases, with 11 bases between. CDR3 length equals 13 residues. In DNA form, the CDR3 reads TGTGCCAGCAGTGTACCCCTTGGTAATGAGCAGTTCTTC. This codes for CASSVPLGNEQFF.

The CDR3 sequence is CASSQGIERGYGNTIYF. In DNA form, the CDR3 reads TGCGCCAGCAGCCAGGGGATTGAGAGGGGCTACGGAAACACCATATATTTT. The rearrangement joins TRBV4-1 to TRBJ1-3; possibly TRBD1 for D (5 bases). The CDR3 length is 17 residues. Germline CDR1 MGHRA, CDR2 YSYEKL. Trimming shortened V by 3 bases and J by 4 bases, and 19 bases separated the two germline ends.

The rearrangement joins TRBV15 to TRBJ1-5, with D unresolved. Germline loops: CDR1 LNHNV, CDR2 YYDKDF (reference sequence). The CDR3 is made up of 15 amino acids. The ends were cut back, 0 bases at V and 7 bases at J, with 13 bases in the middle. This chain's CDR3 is CATSRDLGLHQPQHF. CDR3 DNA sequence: TGTGCCACCAGCAGAGATTTGGGGTTACACCAGCCCCAGCATTTT. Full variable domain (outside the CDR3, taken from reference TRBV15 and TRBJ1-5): DAMVIQNPRYQVTQFGKPVTLSCSQTLNHNVMYWYQQKSSQAPKLLFHYYDKDFNNEADTPDNFQSRRPNTSFCFLDIRSPGLGDTAMYLCATSRDLGLHQPQHFGDGTRLSIL.

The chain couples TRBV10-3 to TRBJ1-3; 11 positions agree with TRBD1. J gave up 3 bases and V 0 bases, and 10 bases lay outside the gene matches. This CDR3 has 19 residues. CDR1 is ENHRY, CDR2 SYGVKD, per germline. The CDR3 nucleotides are TGTGCCATCAGTGAGTCGACGGGACAGGGGGATGTTGGTGGAAACACCATATATTTT. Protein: CAISESTGQGDVGGNTIYF.

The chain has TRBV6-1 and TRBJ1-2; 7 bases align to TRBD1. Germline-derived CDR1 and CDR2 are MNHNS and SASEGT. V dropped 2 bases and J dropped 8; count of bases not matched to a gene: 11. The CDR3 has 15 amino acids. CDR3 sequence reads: CASSEQLGTVRGYTF. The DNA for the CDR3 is TGTGCCAGCAGTGAACAATTGGGGACAGTGAGAGGCTACACCTTC.

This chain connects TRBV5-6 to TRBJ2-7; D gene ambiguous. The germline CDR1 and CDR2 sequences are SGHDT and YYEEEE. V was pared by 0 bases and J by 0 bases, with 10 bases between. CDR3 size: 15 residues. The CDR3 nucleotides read TGTGCCAGCAGCTTGGGGCAGGTAAGCTCCTACGAGCAGTACTTC. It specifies CASSLGQVSSYEQYF.

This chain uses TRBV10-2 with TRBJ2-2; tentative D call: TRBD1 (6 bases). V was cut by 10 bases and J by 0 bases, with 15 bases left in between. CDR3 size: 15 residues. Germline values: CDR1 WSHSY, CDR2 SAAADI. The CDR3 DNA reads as TGCGCCACGCTCTCCGGGACAACGAACACCGGGGAGCTGTTTTTT. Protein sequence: CATLSGTTNTGELFF.

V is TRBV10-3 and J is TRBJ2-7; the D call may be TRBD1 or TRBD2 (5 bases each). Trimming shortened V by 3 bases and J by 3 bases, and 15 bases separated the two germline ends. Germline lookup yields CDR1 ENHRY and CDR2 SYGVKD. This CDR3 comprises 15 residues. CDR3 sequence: CAISDRDGGNYEQYF. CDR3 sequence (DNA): TGTGCCATCAGTGACCGGGACGGTGGGAACTACGAGCAGTACTTC.

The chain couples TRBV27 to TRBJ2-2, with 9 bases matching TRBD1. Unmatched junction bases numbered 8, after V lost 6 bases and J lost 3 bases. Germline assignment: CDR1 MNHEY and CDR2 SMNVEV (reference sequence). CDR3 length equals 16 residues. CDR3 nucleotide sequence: TGTGCCAGCAGAGCAGCCGGGACAGGGTACACCGGGGAGCTGTTTTTT. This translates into CASRAAGTGYTGELFF.